This T cell receptor (beta chain) was identified in a study of T cell responses to AZD1222 COVID-19 vaccine. On the study more broadly: Recipients boosted at about 4 weeks or about 12 weeks are pooled. Whole-study results and caveats: Repertoires in all cases were sampled only once the peak T cell response had passed. There were mostly white British donors and more females than males, and clonal diversity was possibly underestimated.

This clone was picked up a small number of times. The antigen is unknown. The protocol was immunoSEQ multiplex PCR, while the TCRdb copy is restricted to in-frame clones and leaves out a portion. The data hold about 170,000 clones, with 92% observed a single time. Trimming took 1 base from V and 7 from J; bases not matched to a gene: 3. The CDR3 has 13 residues. Sequences were derived from peripheral blood, sampled on day 0 of AZD1222 vaccination. J is TRBJ1-2 and V is TRBV12-3 or TRBV12-4, with TRBD1 matching 7 bases. This TCR was recovered from an adult in good health. The CDR3 DNA is TGTGCCAGCAGTTTAGGACAGGGTTTTGGCTACACCTTC. Translation gives CASSLGQGFGYTF.